The 5 T cell receptor beta chains below were found in one sample sequenced in a study of radiation and T cells in renal cell carcinoma. Treatment of the sample: 15 Gy SBRT to primary tumor, nephrectomy 4 weeks later. Sequencing used immunoSEQ multiplex PCR; TCRdb keeps in-frame clones, though not all of them. The data hold around 12,000 clones, with 30% to 40% observed a single time. The input for sequencing was tumor tissue, taken from a patient whose treatment included radiotherapy and nephrectomy. The source is a man in his fifties or sixties with renal cell carcinoma.

This sequence joins TRBV6-4 and TRBJ2-7, with TRBD1 identical over 7 bases. The germline CDR1 and CDR2 sequences are MRHNA and SNTAGT. Losses at the gene ends were 2 bases for V and 4 bases for J; bases not matched to a gene: 8. The CDR3 consists of 15 residues. CDR3 protein: CASSDAAGGTYEQYF. The CDR3 DNA reads TGTGCCAGCAGTGACGCGGCAGGGGGTACTTACGAGCAGTACTTC.

This chain links TRBV6-5 with TRBJ2-1, with 9 bases identical to TRBD2. CDR3 length: 14 amino acids. V was pared by 8 bases and J by 4 bases, with 6 bases of the junction left unmatched. Germline CDR1 MNHEY, CDR2 SVGAGI. The CDR3 sequence: CASFRSGRYNEQFF. CDR3 bases: TGTGCCAGCTTCCGTAGCGGGAGATACAATGAGCAGTTCTTC.

This clone was seen only a few times. V gene TRBV6-5 combines with J gene TRBJ2-2; TRBD2 agrees at 8 bases. Germline V lookup: CDR1 MNHEY, CDR2 SVGAGI. Trimming at V came to 0 bases and at J to 5 bases, leaving 2 bases not matched to a gene. The CDR3 runs 15 residues. The CDR3 sequence: CASSYSGGVTGELFF. CDR3 in DNA: TGTGCCAGCAGTTACTCCGGGGGGGTAACCGGGGAGCTGTTTTTT.

This clone came up once. The chain carries TRBV6-5 and TRBJ2-5, with 8 positions matching TRBD2. V shed 4 bases, J shed 2 bases, and the junction held 9 bases outside the gene matches. The CDR3 runs to 16 residues. Germline V lookup: CDR1 MNHEY, CDR2 SVGAGI. The CDR3 DNA reads TGTGCCAGCAGTTCGGTCAGCGGGGGCGGTCAAGAGACCCAGTACTTC. Translation: CASSSVSGGGQETQYF.

This clone has only a few counts. This chain uses TRBV18 with TRBJ2-1; possible D gene TRBD2, 6 bases. CDR1 KGHSH and CDR2 LQKENI come from the germline V gene. V dropped 5 bases and J dropped 1 base, with 12 bases sitting between them. This CDR3 is 15 amino acids long. In DNA form, the CDR3 reads TGTGCCAGCTCAGCGAGCGGGTGGTCCTACAATGAGCAGTTCTTC. Translating gives CASSASGWSYNEQFF.